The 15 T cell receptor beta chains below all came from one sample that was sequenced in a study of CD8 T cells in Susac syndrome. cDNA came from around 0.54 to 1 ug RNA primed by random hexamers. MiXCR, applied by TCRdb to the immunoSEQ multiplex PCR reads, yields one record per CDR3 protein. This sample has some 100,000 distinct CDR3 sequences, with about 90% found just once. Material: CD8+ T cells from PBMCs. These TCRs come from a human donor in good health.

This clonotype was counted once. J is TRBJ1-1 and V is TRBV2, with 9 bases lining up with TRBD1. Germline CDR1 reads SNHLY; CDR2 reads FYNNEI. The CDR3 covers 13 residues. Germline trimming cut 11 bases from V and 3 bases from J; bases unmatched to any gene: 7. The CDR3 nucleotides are TGTGCCGTAAGGCGGGACAGGGACACTGAAGCTTTCTTT. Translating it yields CAVRRDRDTEAFF.

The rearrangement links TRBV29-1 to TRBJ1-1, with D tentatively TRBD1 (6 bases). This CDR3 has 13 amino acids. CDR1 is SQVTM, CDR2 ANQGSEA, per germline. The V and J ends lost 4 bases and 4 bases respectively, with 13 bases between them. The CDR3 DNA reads TGCAGCGTTGCGAGCAGGGGTTTCACTGAAGCTTTCTTT. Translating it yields CSVASRGFTEAFF.

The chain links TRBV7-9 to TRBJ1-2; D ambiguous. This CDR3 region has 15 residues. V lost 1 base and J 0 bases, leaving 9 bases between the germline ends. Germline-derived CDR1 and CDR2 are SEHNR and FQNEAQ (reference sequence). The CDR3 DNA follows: TGTGCCAGCAGCTTAGACACAATCGCTAACTATGGCTACACCTTC. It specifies CASSLDTIANYGYTF.

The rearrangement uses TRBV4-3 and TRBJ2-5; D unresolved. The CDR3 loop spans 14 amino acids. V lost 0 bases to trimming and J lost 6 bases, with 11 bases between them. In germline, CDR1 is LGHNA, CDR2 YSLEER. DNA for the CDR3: TGCGCCAGCAGCCAAGATCTCTTGGTACAGACCCAGTACTTC. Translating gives CASSQDLLVQTQYF.

The CDR3 DNA is TGTGCCAGCAGCTCAACCTTAGCGGAGGCCTACAATGAGCAGTTCTTC. Translation: CASSSTLAEAYNEQFF. The chain combines TRBV5-4 with TRBJ2-1; a possible D gene is TRBD2 (6 bases). The V end lost 3 bases, the J end lost 2 bases, and 15 bases lay between the germline ends. CDR1 is SGHNT and CDR2 is YYREEE in the germline V gene (reference sequence). The CDR3 sequence is 16 residues long.

Here the CDR3 DNA reads TGTGCCAGCAGGGCAGAATTCACCGGGGAGCTGTTTTTT. Encoded protein: CASRAEFTGELFF. The V and J genes are TRBV2 and TRBJ2-2, with D unresolved. Germline V gene lookup returns CDR1 SNHLY and CDR2 FYNNEI. V was pared by 6 bases and J by 4 bases, with 9 bases between. The CDR3 sequence is 13 residues long.

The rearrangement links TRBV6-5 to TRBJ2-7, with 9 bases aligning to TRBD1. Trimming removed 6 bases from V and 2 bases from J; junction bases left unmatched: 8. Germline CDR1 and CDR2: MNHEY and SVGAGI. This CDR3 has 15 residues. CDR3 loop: CASSPATGGAYEQYF. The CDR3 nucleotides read TGTGCCAGCAGCCCCGCGACAGGGGGGGCCTACGAGCAGTACTTC.

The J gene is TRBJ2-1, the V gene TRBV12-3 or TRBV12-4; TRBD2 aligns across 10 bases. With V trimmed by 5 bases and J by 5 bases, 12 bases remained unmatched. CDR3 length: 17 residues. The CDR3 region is CASSPPRSSGRDNEQFF. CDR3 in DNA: TGTGCCAGCAGTCCCCCCCGCTCTAGCGGGAGAGACAATGAGCAGTTCTTC.

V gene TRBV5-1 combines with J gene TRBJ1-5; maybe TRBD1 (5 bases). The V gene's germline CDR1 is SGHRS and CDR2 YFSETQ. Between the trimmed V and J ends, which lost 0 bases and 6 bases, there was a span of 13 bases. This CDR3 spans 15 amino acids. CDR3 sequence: CASSLDGTGRQPQHF. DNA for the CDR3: TGCGCCAGCAGCTTGGACGGGACTGGGCGTCAGCCCCAGCATTTT.

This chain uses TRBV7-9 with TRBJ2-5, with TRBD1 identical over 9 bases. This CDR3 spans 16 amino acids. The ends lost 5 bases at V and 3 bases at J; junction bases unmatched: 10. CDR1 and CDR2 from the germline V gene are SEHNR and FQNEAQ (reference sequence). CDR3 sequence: CASSTPTGGRKETQYF. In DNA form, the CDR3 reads TGTGCCAGCAGCACCCCGACAGGGGGAAGGAAAGAGACCCAGTACTTC.

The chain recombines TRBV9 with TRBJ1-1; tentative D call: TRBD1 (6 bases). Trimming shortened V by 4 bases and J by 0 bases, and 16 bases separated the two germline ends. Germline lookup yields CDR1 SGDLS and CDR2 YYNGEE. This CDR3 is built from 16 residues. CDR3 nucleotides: TGTGCCAGCAGCCCCCGGACAGCAGAGCTGAACACTGAAGCTTTCTTT. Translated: CASSPRTAELNTEAFF.

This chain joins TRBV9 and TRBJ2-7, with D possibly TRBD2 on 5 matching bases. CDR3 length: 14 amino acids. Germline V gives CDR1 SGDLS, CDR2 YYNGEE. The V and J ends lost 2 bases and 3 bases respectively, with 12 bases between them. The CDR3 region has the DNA TGTGCCAGCAGCGTCGGCGGGTTCGGCTACGAGCAGTACTTC. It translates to CASSVGGFGYEQYF.

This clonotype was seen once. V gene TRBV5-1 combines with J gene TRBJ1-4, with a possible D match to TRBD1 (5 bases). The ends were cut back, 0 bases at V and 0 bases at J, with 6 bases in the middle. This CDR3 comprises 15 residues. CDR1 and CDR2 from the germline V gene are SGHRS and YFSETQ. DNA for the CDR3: TGCGCCAGCAGCTTGGAGGGGTCAACTAATGAAAAACTGTTTTTT. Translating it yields CASSLEGSTNEKLFF. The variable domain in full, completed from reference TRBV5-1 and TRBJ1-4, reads KAGVTQTPRYLIKTRGQQVTLSCSPISGHRSVSWYQQTPGQGLQFLFEYFSETQRNKGNFPGRFSGRQFSNSRSEMNVSTLELGDSALYLCASSLEGSTNEKLFFGSGTQLSVL.

CDR3 region: CASSDGAEAYNEQFF. CDR3 DNA sequence: TGTGCCAGCAGCGATGGGGCGGAGGCCTACAATGAGCAGTTCTTC. The V and J genes are TRBV9 and TRBJ2-1, with D perhaps assigned TRBD1 or TRBD2 (5 bases each). The germline gives CDR1 SGDLS, CDR2 YYNGEE. V was shortened by 3 bases and J by 2 bases, with 12 bases between the two germline ends. This CDR3 comprises 15 residues. The variable domain in full, with the rest retrieved from reference TRBV9 and TRBJ2-1, is DSGVTQTPKHLITATGQRVTLRCSPRSGDLSVYWYQQSLDQGLQFLIQYYNGEERAKGNILERFSAQQFPDLHSELNLSSLELGDSALYFCASSDGAEAYNEQFFGPGTRLTVL.

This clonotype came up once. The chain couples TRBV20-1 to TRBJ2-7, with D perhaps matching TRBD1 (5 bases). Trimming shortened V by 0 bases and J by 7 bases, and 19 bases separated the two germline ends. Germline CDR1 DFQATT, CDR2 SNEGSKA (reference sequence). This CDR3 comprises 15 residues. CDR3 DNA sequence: TGCAGTGCTAGAGATCAAGCAGGGTTCCGCACAGAGCAGTACTTC. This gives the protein CSARDQAGFRTEQYF.